The T cell receptor beta chain described here comes from a study of blood T cell repertoires in COVID-19. Across the study: Sample material is recorded as cDNA or gDNA derived from T cells, B-cell-depleted T cells, or PBMCs.

CDR3 length: 15 residues. Germline V gene data show CDR1 as MNHEY and CDR2 as SVGAGI. Trimming took off 0 bases at V and 2 bases at J, with 10 bases between the two ends. Notes on this clone: The same CDR3 is also encoded by other DNA sequences in this sample.

Source study methods: Quantification of nucleated cells was approximated via reference gene primer amplification. Sequencing used immunoSEQ multiplex PCR; TCRdb keeps in-frame clones, though not all of them. From that table come the V and J calls and clone size; the DNA was used to work out D and trimming. This sample carries tens of thousands of clones, 85% to 90% of them seen once, and the ten largest clones take roughly 1.1%. Sequenced sample: peripheral blood. This TCR came from a human donor in a cohort sampled during active COVID-19. The J gene is TRBJ1-1, the V gene TRBV6-5, with D possibly matching TRBD1 (5 bases). The CDR3 protein is CASSYSWQGNTEAFF. In nucleotides, the CDR3 is TGTGCCAGCAGTTACTCTTGGCAGGGCAACACTGAAGCTTTCTTT.